Ten or more counts support the clone carrying this TCR beta chain. This record belongs to a study of T-cell reconstitution after alpha-beta-depleted transplantation in children. CDR3 size: 16 residues. Trimming left V 2 bases short and J 2 bases short, with 18 bases between. CDR1 and CDR2 (germline): DFQATT, SNEGSKA (reference sequence). Preparation of the TCRbeta library used unique molecular identifiers. Each CDR3 protein gets one entry after TCRdb re-called the PCR reads with MiXCR. Among about 690,000 distinct CDR3 sequences listed, 15% to 20% were seen once. The receptor was derived from a human donor who donated a stem cell graft to a child with acute myeloid leukemia. The chain links TRBV20-1 to TRBJ1-2; D gene unclear. The sequencing used PBMCs from the stem cell graft donor, collected from the stem cell graft. This CDR3 is CSARLVNRQRNYGYTF. The CDR3 DNA reads as TGCAGTGCTAGATTGGTCAACCGTCAAAGGAACTATGGCTACACCTTC.